This is a list of T cell receptor beta chains from one sample in a study of T cell repertoires in cytomegalovirus infection. In TCRdb, the reads were re-called with MiXCR into one record per CDR3 protein. The top ten clones hold around 2.4% of a sample with just under 300,000 distinct CDR3 sequences, approximately 10% of them seen once. The sequencing sample was made of PBMCs. These receptors originate from a human donor in good health (CMV status not recorded). Some clones in this sample may be carry-over from other donors' samples. Both conserved end residues are part of each CDR3. D genes are given only for firm matches. Expanded clones get a size class; other rows say once, few or many, or leave the size out.

d_call: -
clone_size: many
j_call: TRBJ2-3
v_call: TRBV7-2
cdr3_nt: TGTGCCAGCAGCTCAGGGGGACTAGAGGGAGATACGCAGTATTTT
cdr3_aa: CASSSGGLEGDTQYF

d_call: TRBD2
clone_size: few
j_call: TRBJ2-1
v_call: TRBV6-1
cdr3_nt: TGTGCCAGCGGGGAGGGTAGACTTGAGCAGTTCTTC
cdr3_aa: CASGEGRLEQFF

d_call: -
clone_size: many
j_call: TRBJ2-3
v_call: TRBV7-9
cdr3_nt: TGTGCCAGCAGCACCTACAGGGCGACAGATACGCAGTATTTT
cdr3_aa: CASSTYRATDTQYF

d_call: -
clone_size: many
j_call: TRBJ2-3
v_call: TRBV20-1
cdr3_nt: TGCAGTGCTAGAGTTGGGAGGATCACAGATACGCAGTATTTT
cdr3_aa: CSARVGRITDTQYF

d_call: TRBD1
clone_size: many
j_call: TRBJ1-2
v_call: TRBV7-2
cdr3_nt: TGTGCCAGCAGTTACACAGGGGACTATGGCTACACCTTC
cdr3_aa: CASSYTGDYGYTF

d_call: -
clone_size: many
j_call: TRBJ2-3
v_call: TRBV7-8
cdr3_nt: TGTGCCAGCAGTTCCCAAGGCTGGAAGAGCACAGATACGCAGTATTTT
cdr3_aa: CASSSQGWKSTDTQYF

d_call: -
clone_size: -
j_call: TRBJ2-7
v_call: TRBV20-1
cdr3_nt: TGCAGTGCGACCAACAGGGACCTATACGAGCAGTACTTC
cdr3_aa: CSATNRDLYEQYF

d_call: TRBD1
clone_size: many
j_call: TRBJ2-3
v_call: TRBV7-3
cdr3_nt: TGTGCCAGCAGTTCTCGACAGGGCGGCACAGATACGCAGTATTTT
cdr3_aa: CASSSRQGGTDTQYF

d_call: -
clone_size: many
j_call: TRBJ2-5
v_call: TRBV5-1
cdr3_nt: TGCGCCAGCAGCTTGGAATTCCAAGAGACCCAGTACTTC
cdr3_aa: CASSLEFQETQYF

d_call: -
clone_size: many
j_call: TRBJ1-1
v_call: TRBV29-1
cdr3_nt: TGCAGCGCTGAGAGCAGATTGAACACTGAAGCTTTCTTT
cdr3_aa: CSAESRLNTEAFF

d_call: -
clone_size: many
j_call: TRBJ1-1
v_call: TRBV14
cdr3_nt: TGTGCCAGCAGCCAAGCGACAGATATTGAAGCTTTCTTT
cdr3_aa: CASSQATDIEAFF

d_call: TRBD1
clone_size: -
j_call: TRBJ2-7
v_call: TRBV12-3/TRBV12-4
cdr3_nt: TGTGCCAGCAGTAACACAGGGGGCGGCTACGAGCAGTACTTC
cdr3_aa: CASSNTGGGYEQYF

d_call: -
clone_size: many
j_call: TRBJ2-3
v_call: TRBV7-2
cdr3_nt: TGTGCCAGCAGCTTAGTAGGAGGGCGAGTATCAGATACGCAGTATTTT
cdr3_aa: CASSLVGGRVSDTQYF

d_call: -
clone_size: many
j_call: TRBJ2-7
v_call: TRBV7-6
cdr3_nt: TGTGCCAGCAGCCAACAGGGAGTCAACTCCTACGAGCAGTACTTC
cdr3_aa: CASSQQGVNSYEQYF

d_call: TRBD2
clone_size: few
j_call: TRBJ2-1
v_call: TRBV2
cdr3_nt: TGTGCCAGCAGTGTCCGAGCGGGGGGGATAAGTGAGCAGTTCTTC
cdr3_aa: CASSVRAGGISEQFF

d_call: -
clone_size: many
j_call: TRBJ1-1
v_call: TRBV5-5
cdr3_nt: TGTGCCAGCAGCTTGAAACCCCCAGGGCGGGACACTGAAGCTTTCTTT
cdr3_aa: CASSLKPPGRDTEAFF

d_call: TRBD2
clone_size: -
j_call: TRBJ2-1
v_call: TRBV5-4
cdr3_nt: TGTGCCAGCAGACGGACTAGCGGGGAGGACAATGAGCAGTTCTTC
cdr3_aa: CASRRTSGEDNEQFF

d_call: TRBD1
clone_size: many
j_call: TRBJ1-5
v_call: TRBV4-1
cdr3_nt: TGCGCCAGCAGCCAAGTTGGGACAGAAAATCAGCCCCAGCATTTT
cdr3_aa: CASSQVGTENQPQHF

d_call: -
clone_size: few
j_call: TRBJ2-2
v_call: TRBV4-3
cdr3_nt: TGCGCCAGCAGCCAAGATTCCTGGGGACAAACCGGGGAGCTGTTTTTT
cdr3_aa: CASSQDSWGQTGELFF

d_call: -
clone_size: many
j_call: TRBJ1-4
v_call: TRBV2
cdr3_nt: TGTGCCAGCAGTGAATTGGACGTTGCTGAAAAACTGTTTTTT
cdr3_aa: CASSELDVAEKLFF

d_call: -
clone_size: many
j_call: TRBJ1-2
v_call: TRBV11-1
cdr3_nt: TGTGCCAGCAGCCAGACGGATAACTATGGCTACACCTTC
cdr3_aa: CASSQTDNYGYTF

d_call: TRBD2
clone_size: few
j_call: TRBJ2-1
v_call: TRBV20-1
cdr3_nt: TGCAGTGCTAGGGGGCTAGCGGGGGGACGTGAGCAGTTCTTC
cdr3_aa: CSARGLAGGREQFF

d_call: -
clone_size: many
j_call: TRBJ2-2
v_call: TRBV2
cdr3_nt: TGTGCCAGCAGGCAGGGTGGCGGGGAGCTGTTTTTT
cdr3_aa: CASRQGGGELFF

d_call: -
clone_size: few
j_call: TRBJ2-5
v_call: TRBV28
cdr3_nt: TGTGCCAGCAGTTTTGATGGGATACAGACCCAGTACTTC
cdr3_aa: CASSFDGIQTQYF

d_call: TRBD1
clone_size: many
j_call: TRBJ2-3
v_call: TRBV29-1
cdr3_nt: TGCAGCGTTCCACAGGGGGATACGCAGTATTTT
cdr3_aa: CSVPQGDTQYF

d_call: -
clone_size: many
j_call: TRBJ1-5
v_call: TRBV7-2
cdr3_nt: TGTGCCAGCAGCGGCACCCAGGGCAATCAGCCCCAGCATTTT
cdr3_aa: CASSGTQGNQPQHF

d_call: -
clone_size: -
j_call: TRBJ1-2
v_call: TRBV7-2
cdr3_nt: TGTGCCAGCAGCTTAGCGGGGGGCGCCGGGGGCTACACCTTC
cdr3_aa: CASSLAGGAGGYTF

d_call: -
clone_size: many
j_call: TRBJ2-7
v_call: TRBV12-3/TRBV12-4
cdr3_nt: TGTGCCAGCACCCCTGACAGAAATTCCTACGAGCAGTACTTC
cdr3_aa: CASTPDRNSYEQYF

d_call: -
clone_size: -
j_call: TRBJ2-1
v_call: TRBV5-1
cdr3_nt: TGCGCCAGCAGCCAGGCGGGGACACAATACAATGAGCAGTTCTTC
cdr3_aa: CASSQAGTQYNEQFF

d_call: -
clone_size: many
j_call: TRBJ2-5
v_call: TRBV20-1
cdr3_nt: TGCAGTGCTAGTGGGGAGTCAAGGAAGGCGGGGTCTCGGGAGACCCAGTACTTC
cdr3_aa: CSASGESRKAGSRETQYF

d_call: TRBD1
clone_size: few
j_call: TRBJ1-1
v_call: TRBV7-9
cdr3_nt: TGTGCCAGCAGCAGGAGGGACAGGGTCGGGGGCACTGAAGCTTTCTTT
cdr3_aa: CASSRRDRVGGTEAFF

d_call: -
clone_size: few
j_call: TRBJ1-2
v_call: TRBV12-3/TRBV12-4
cdr3_nt: TGTGCCAGCAGTTTAATATCGGGATCTGGCTACACCTTC
cdr3_aa: CASSLISGSGYTF

d_call: -
clone_size: -
j_call: TRBJ1-2
v_call: TRBV7-2
cdr3_nt: TGTGCCAGCAGCTTAGCCTATAGACAGACGACCCATGGCTACACCTTC
cdr3_aa: CASSLAYRQTTHGYTF

d_call: -
clone_size: few
j_call: TRBJ2-6
v_call: TRBV20-1
cdr3_nt: TGCAGTGCGAGGGAGAGCTCTGGGGCCAACGTCCTGACTTTC
cdr3_aa: CSARESSGANVLTF

d_call: TRBD1
clone_size: many
j_call: TRBJ1-5
v_call: TRBV6-1
cdr3_nt: TGTGCCAGCAGTCCCAGGGGGCGAGGCAATCAGCCCCAGCATTTT
cdr3_aa: CASSPRGRGNQPQHF

d_call: TRBD2
clone_size: few
j_call: TRBJ2-1
v_call: TRBV29-1
cdr3_nt: TGCAGCGTTGCCATCGGGGGAGGGTACAATGAGCAGTTCTTC
cdr3_aa: CSVAIGGGYNEQFF

d_call: -
clone_size: few
j_call: TRBJ2-3
v_call: TRBV28
cdr3_nt: TGTGCCAGCGGCAGAAGTCTGGGCCCAGATACGCAGTATTTT
cdr3_aa: CASGRSLGPDTQYF

d_call: -
clone_size: many
j_call: TRBJ1-1
v_call: TRBV2
cdr3_nt: TGTGCCAGCAGGCGTACGGATTTGAACACTGAAGCTTTCTTT
cdr3_aa: CASRRTDLNTEAFF

d_call: -
clone_size: many
j_call: TRBJ2-4
v_call: TRBV7-9
cdr3_nt: TGTGCCAGCAGCTTAGACAGGTCGGACATTCAGTACTTC
cdr3_aa: CASSLDRSDIQYF

d_call: -
clone_size: many
j_call: TRBJ1-5
v_call: TRBV7-2
cdr3_nt: TGTGCCAGCAGCTTAAGGGGGGGTTACAATCAGCCCCAGCATTTT
cdr3_aa: CASSLRGGYNQPQHF

d_call: -
clone_size: many
j_call: TRBJ1-5
v_call: TRBV28
cdr3_nt: TGTGCCAGCAGAACACAGGAGGGCAGGGGGCCCCAGCATTTT
cdr3_aa: CASRTQEGRGPQHF

d_call: -
clone_size: many
j_call: TRBJ2-7
v_call: TRBV29-1
cdr3_nt: TGCAGCGCCTCAAGGAACTACGAGCAGTACTTC
cdr3_aa: CSASRNYEQYF

d_call: TRBD1
clone_size: many
j_call: TRBJ2-1
v_call: TRBV27
cdr3_nt: TGTGCCAGCAGCCCGGGAACAGGGGGCTATTCGGCATCGTGGAAGCAGTTCTTC
cdr3_aa: CASSPGTGGYSASWKQFF

d_call: -
clone_size: many
j_call: TRBJ2-7
v_call: TRBV6-1
cdr3_nt: TGTGCCAGCATTAAAAATTCAGGGGAATCCCGCTACGAGCAGTACTTC
cdr3_aa: CASIKNSGESRYEQYF

d_call: -
clone_size: many
j_call: TRBJ1-1
v_call: TRBV19
cdr3_nt: TGTGCCAGTAGTATGACACGGAACACTGAAGCTTTCTTT
cdr3_aa: CASSMTRNTEAFF

d_call: -
clone_size: many
j_call: TRBJ1-3
v_call: TRBV7-6
cdr3_nt: TGTGCCAGCAGCTTAGAGAGCGCTCAATCTGGAAACACCATATATTTT
cdr3_aa: CASSLESAQSGNTIYF

d_call: -
clone_size: many
j_call: TRBJ1-2
v_call: TRBV10-3
cdr3_nt: TGTGCCATCAGTGGACAGGACTATGGCTACACCTTC
cdr3_aa: CAISGQDYGYTF

d_call: -
clone_size: many
j_call: TRBJ1-4
v_call: TRBV28
cdr3_nt: TGTGCCAGCAGTACCTTCAACGGGGCTCCTGAAAAACTGTTTTTT
cdr3_aa: CASSTFNGAPEKLFF

d_call: -
clone_size: few
j_call: TRBJ1-6
v_call: TRBV7-9
cdr3_nt: TGTGCCAGCAGCTCCCACGATATGGGCGGGGGACGGTCACCCCTCCACTTT
cdr3_aa: CASSSHDMGGGRSPLHF

d_call: -
clone_size: many
j_call: TRBJ2-1
v_call: TRBV7-3
cdr3_nt: TGTGCCAGCAGCTCAACAGGTCCTAATAGCAATGAGCAGTTCTTC
cdr3_aa: CASSSTGPNSNEQFF

d_call: TRBD1
clone_size: many
j_call: TRBJ2-1
v_call: TRBV7-9
cdr3_nt: TGTGCCAGCAGAAGCCGGACAGGCTCCTACAATGAGCAGTTCTTC
cdr3_aa: CASRSRTGSYNEQFF

d_call: -
clone_size: many
j_call: TRBJ1-1
v_call: TRBV5-1
cdr3_nt: TGCGCCAGCAGCTCGAGGGACGGAACGAACACTGAAGCTTTCTTT
cdr3_aa: CASSSRDGTNTEAFF

d_call: -
clone_size: -
j_call: TRBJ2-5
v_call: TRBV3-1
cdr3_nt: TGTGCCAGCAGCCAAGCAGAGGGGCTGGAGACCCAGTACTTC
cdr3_aa: CASSQAEGLETQYF

d_call: -
clone_size: -
j_call: TRBJ2-1
v_call: TRBV20-1
cdr3_nt: TGCAGTGCCCCCCGGACCCGAAATGAGCAGTTCTTC
cdr3_aa: CSAPRTRNEQFF

d_call: -
clone_size: few
j_call: TRBJ2-7
v_call: TRBV29-1
cdr3_nt: TGCAGCACCTCAGGGGGGGACAGAGGAACCTACGAGCAGTACTTC
cdr3_aa: CSTSGGDRGTYEQYF

d_call: -
clone_size: -
j_call: TRBJ1-2
v_call: TRBV20-1
cdr3_nt: TGCAGTGCTAGAGCGGACGGTCTCTATGGCTACACCTTC
cdr3_aa: CSARADGLYGYTF

d_call: -
clone_size: -
j_call: TRBJ1-1
v_call: TRBV5-1
cdr3_nt: TGCGCCAGCAGCTTGGGTGGAAATATGAACACTGAAGCTTTCTTT
cdr3_aa: CASSLGGNMNTEAFF

d_call: -
clone_size: many
j_call: TRBJ2-5
v_call: TRBV7-9
cdr3_nt: TGTGCCAGCAGCCCCAAGTTACTAGAAACGGGGACCCAGTACTTC
cdr3_aa: CASSPKLLETGTQYF

d_call: -
clone_size: many
j_call: TRBJ2-3
v_call: TRBV5-4
cdr3_nt: TGTGCCAGCAGCTCCGACACGAGCACAGATACGCAGTATTTT
cdr3_aa: CASSSDTSTDTQYF